This T cell receptor beta chain was retrieved from a study of blood T cell repertoires in COVID-19. The CDR3 length is 12 residues. V lost 2 bases and J lost 3, with 4 bases in between. How the authors handled the data: Nucleated cell counts were estimated from reference gene primer amplification. Clones were read by immunoSEQ multiplex PCR, and TCRdb kept only the in-frame ones, dropping some. V and J calls and clone size follow that table, whereas D and trimming were derived from the DNA. The sample contains over 350,000 clones, 80% to 90% of which appear only once. What was sequenced was PBMCs or T cells enriched from blood (not recorded which). V gene TRBV12-3 or TRBV12-4 combines with J gene TRBJ1-2; D ambiguous. This clonotype was obtained from a woman aged 45-65 years who had recovered from COVID-19. CDR3 DNA: TGTGCCAGCAGTTTACGGGACTATGGCTACACCTTC. It yields the protein CASSLRDYGYTF.